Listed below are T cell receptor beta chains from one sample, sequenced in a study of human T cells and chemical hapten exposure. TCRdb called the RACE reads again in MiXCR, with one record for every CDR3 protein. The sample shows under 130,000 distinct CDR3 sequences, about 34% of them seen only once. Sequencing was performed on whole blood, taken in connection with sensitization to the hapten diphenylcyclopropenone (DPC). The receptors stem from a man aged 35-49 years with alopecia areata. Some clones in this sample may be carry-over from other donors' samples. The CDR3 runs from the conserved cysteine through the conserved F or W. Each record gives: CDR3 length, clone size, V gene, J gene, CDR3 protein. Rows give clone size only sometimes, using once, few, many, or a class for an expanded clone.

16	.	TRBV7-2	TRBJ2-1	CVSSLVGAFNHNEQFF
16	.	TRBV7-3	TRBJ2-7	CASSLLGGSLSYEQYF
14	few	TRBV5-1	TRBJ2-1	CASSLATLFNEQFF
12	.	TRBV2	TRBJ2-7	CASLEVAFEQYF
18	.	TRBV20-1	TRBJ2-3	CSAKTLAGGLRGTDTQYF
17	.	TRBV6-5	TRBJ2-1	CASSYELAGDPVNEQFF
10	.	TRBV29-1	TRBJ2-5	CSVARETQYF
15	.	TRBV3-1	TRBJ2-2	CASSQDGLVTGELFF
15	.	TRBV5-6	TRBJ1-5	CASSRGGWSNQPQHF
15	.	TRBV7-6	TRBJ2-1	CASSLLASSYNEQFF
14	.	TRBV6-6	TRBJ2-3	CASRRLAATDTQYF
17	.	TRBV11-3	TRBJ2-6	CASSPGLARGGANVLTF
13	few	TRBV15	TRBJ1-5	CATQGHSNQPQHF
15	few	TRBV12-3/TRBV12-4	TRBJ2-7	CASSLRTSATYEQYF
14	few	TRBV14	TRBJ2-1	CASSQVYGAGEQFF
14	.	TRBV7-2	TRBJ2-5	CASSLDRNQETQYF
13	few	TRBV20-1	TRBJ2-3	CSASASSTDTQYF
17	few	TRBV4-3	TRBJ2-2	CASSQDSGTLNTGELFF
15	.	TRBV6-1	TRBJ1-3	CASSRTSDSGNTIYF
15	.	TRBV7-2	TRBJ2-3	CASSLGTISTDTQYF
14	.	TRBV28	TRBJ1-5	CASSLAQGSQPQHF
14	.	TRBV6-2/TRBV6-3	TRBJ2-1	CASSQGGTRREQFF
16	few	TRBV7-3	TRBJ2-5	CASSLNSAGGMETQYF
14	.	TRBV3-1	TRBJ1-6	CASSTNLFNSPLHF
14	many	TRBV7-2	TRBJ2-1	CASSLVSGANEQFF
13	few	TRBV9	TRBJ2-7	CASSPGQGDEQYF